This TCR beta chain was found in a study of blood T cells in healthy people across ages. This clonotype was seen repeatedly, ten times or more. The CDR3 has 19 amino acids. The V segment lost 4 bases and the J segment 2 bases; nucleotides outside the gene matches: 15. Germline loops: CDR1 SGHRS, CDR2 YFSETQ. Donors ranged from roughly 6 to 100 years old and were healthy Caucasians in Russia. Each sample used at least 6.5 million PBMCs. A second PCR, run for about 6 to 12 cycles, used a sample-barcoded 5' primer plus a J-beta primer mix. TCRdb reanalysed the 5' RACE reads using MiXCR and keeps one entry per CDR3 protein. The sample contains roughly 680,000 distinct CDR3 sequences, 52% of which appear only once.

The material sequenced was blood. This clonotype originated in a woman of 80 years or more in good health. The V call is TRBV5-1, the J call TRBJ2-6, with 7 bases identical to TRBD1. CDR3 protein: CASSLKEQGNLAGANVLTF. CDR3 DNA sequence: TGCGCCAGCAGCCTAAAAGAACAGGGGAATCTGGCTGGGGCCAACGTCCTGACTTTC.